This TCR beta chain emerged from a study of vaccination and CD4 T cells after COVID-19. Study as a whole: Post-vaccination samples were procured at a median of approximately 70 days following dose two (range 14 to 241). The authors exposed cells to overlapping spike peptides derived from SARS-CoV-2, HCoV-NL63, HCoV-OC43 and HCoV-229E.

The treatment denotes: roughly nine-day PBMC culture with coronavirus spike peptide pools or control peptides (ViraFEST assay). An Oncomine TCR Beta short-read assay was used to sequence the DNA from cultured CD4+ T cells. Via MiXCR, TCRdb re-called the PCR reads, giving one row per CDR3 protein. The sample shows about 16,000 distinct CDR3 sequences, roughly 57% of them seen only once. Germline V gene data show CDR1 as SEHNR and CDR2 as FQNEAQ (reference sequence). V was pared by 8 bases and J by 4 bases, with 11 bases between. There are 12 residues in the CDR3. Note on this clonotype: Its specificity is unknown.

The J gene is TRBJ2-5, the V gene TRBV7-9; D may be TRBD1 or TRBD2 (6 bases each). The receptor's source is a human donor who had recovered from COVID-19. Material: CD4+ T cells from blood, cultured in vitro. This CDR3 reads CASRGRLETQYF. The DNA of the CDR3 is TGTGCCAGCCGGGGGCGCCTAGAGACCCAGTACTTC.